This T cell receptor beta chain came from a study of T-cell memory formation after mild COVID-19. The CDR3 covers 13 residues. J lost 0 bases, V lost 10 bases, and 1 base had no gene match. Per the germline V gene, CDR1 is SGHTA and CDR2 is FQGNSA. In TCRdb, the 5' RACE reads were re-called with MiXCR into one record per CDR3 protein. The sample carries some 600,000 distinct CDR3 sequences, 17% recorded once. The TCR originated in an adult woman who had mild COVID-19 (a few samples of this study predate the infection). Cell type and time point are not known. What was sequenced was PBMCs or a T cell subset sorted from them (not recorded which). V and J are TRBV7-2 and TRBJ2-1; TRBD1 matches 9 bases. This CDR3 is CATDRGSYNEQFF. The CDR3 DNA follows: TGTGCCACGGACAGGGGCTCCTACAATGAGCAGTTCTTC.